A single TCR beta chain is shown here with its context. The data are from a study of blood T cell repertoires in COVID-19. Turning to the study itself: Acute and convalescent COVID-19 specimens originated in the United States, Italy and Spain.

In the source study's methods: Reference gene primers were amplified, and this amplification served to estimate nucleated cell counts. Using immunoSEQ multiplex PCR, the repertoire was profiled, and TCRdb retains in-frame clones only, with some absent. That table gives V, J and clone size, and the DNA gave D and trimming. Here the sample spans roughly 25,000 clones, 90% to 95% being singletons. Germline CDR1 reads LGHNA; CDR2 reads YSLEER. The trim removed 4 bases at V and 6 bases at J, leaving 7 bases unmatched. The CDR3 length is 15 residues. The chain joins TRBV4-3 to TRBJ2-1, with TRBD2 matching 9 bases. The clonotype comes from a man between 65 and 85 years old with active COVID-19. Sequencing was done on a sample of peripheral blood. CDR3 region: CASSRNSGRGNEQFF. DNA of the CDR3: TGCGCCAGCAGCCGAAATAGCGGGAGAGGCAATGAGCAGTTCTTC.